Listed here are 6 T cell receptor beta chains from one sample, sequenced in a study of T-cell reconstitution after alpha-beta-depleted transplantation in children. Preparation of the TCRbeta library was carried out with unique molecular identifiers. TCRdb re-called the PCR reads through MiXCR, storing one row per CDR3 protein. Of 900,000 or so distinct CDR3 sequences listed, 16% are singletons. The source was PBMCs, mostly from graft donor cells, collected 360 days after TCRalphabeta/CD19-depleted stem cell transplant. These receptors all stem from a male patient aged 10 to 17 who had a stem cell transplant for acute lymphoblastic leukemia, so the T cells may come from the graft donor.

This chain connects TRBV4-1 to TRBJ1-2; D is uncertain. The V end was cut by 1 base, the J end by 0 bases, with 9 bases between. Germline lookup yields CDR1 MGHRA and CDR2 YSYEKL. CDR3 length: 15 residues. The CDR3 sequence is CASSQGSRANYGYTF. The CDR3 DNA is TGCGCCAGCAGCCAAGGGAGCAGAGCTAACTATGGCTACACCTTC.

CDR3 region: CASRPGQGTGANVLTF. The CDR3, as DNA: TGTGCCAGCAGACCAGGACAGGGCACGGGGGCCAACGTCCTGACTTTC. This sequence joins TRBV5-5 and TRBJ2-6, with 8 nucleotides matching TRBD1. The CDR3 length is 16 residues. The germline gives CDR1 SGHKS, CDR2 YYEKEE (reference sequence). The trim removed 5 bases at V and 4 bases at J, leaving 8 bases unmatched.

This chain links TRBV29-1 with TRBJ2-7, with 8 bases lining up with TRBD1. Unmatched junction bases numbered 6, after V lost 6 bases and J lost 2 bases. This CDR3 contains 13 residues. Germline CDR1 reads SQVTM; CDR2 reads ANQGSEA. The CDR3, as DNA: TGCAGCGTCGTGACAGGGGACCCCTACGAGCAGTACTTC. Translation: CSVVTGDPYEQYF.

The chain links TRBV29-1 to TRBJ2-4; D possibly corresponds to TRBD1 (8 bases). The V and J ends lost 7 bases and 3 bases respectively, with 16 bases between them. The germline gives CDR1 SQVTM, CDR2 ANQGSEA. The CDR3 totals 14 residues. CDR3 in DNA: TGCAGCGCGCTCACAGGGGGGGGCAAAAACATTCAGTACTTC. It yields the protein CSALTGGGKNIQYF. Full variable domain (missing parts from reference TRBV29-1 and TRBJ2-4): SAVISQKPSRDICQRGTSLTIQCQVDSQVTMMFWYRQQPGQSLTLIATANQGSEATYESGFVIDKFPISRPNLTFSTLTVSNMSPEDSSIYLCSALTGGGKNIQYFGAGTRLSVL.

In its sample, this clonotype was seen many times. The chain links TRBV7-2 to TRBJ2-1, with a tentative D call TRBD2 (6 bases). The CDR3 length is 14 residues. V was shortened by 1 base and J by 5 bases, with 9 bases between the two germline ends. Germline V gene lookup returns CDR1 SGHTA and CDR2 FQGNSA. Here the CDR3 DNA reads TGTGCCAGCAGCTTAGAACTAGCAAACAATGAGCAGTTCTTC. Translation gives CASSLELANNEQFF.

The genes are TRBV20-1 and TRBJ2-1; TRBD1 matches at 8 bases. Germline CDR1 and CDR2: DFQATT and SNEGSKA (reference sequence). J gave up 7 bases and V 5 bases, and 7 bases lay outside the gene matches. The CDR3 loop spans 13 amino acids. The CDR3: CSAHQGARNEQFF. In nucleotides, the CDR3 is TGCAGTGCTCATCAGGGGGCCAGGAATGAGCAGTTCTTC.